Presented here are 29 T cell receptor beta chains from one specimen sequenced in a study of T cells in women clearing cervical HPV infection. Produced via immunoSEQ multiplex PCR; TCRdb's table is partial and in-frame only. The sample table sets out about 46,000 clones. Specimen: blood buffy coat. The origin of the receptors is a woman aged 18 to 75 with a cervical HPV16 infection that either progressed to CIN3+ or cleared (not recorded which).

Comments on this clone: The read terminates 3 residues before the CDR3 end, so the remaining end is supplied by the germline J gene. The chain links TRBV20-1 to TRBJ2-3; D perhaps matches TRBD1 (5 bases). In germline, CDR1 is DFQATT, CDR2 SNEGSKA (reference sequence). This CDR3 contains 16 residues. CDR3 DNA (partial): TGCAGTGCCCGAGTCACAGGAGACTTACTACAAGAGACG. Translating it yields CSARVTGDLLQET. The whole CDR3 protein reads CSARVTGDLLQETQYF.

Comment on this clone: With the read ending 3 residues before the CDR3 end, the germline J gene is used to fill in that end. The rearrangement joins TRBV30 to TRBJ1-1; D remains unclear. The CDR3 consists of 12 residues. Germline V gives CDR1 GTSNPN, CDR2 SVGIG (reference sequence). V lost 0 bases, J lost 5 bases, and 7 bases lay in between. The sequenced CDR3 bases are TGTGCCTGGAGTGTACAGAGGACTGAA. Translating it yields CAWSVQRTE. The CDR3 reads in full as CAWSVQRTEAFF.

Notes on this clone: The sequenced fragment ends 3 residues before the CDR3 boundary, so the rest is inferred from the germline J gene. The V gene is TRBV19, the J gene TRBJ2-3; D is perhaps TRBD1 (5 bases). CDR3 size: 14 residues. V was cut by 1 base and J by 4 bases, with 9 bases left in between. Germline loops: CDR1 LNHDA, CDR2 SQIVND (reference sequence). This CDR3 reads CASSIVQGSDTQYF. The CDR3 bases that were read are TGTGCCAGTAGTATAGTTCAGGGTTCAGATACG.

The covered CDR3 bases are TGTGCCAGCAGCTTGGTCCAGGGGTTGGTGACG. This gives the protein CASSLVQGLVT. Given in full, the CDR3 is CASSLVQGLVTQYF. The V call is TRBV5-5, the J call TRBJ2-3; possible D gene TRBD1, 6 bases. With the read ending 3 residues before the CDR3 end, the germline J gene is used to fill in that end. The CDR3 has 14 residues. Germline CDR1 and CDR2: SGHKS and YYEKEE (reference sequence). Complete variable domain (other parts from reference TRBV5-5 and TRBJ2-3): DAGVTQSPTHLIKTRGQQVTLRCSPISGHKSVSWYQQVLGQGPQFIFQYYEKEERGRGNFPDRFSARQFPNYSSELNVNALLLGDSALYLCASSLVQGLVTQYFGPGTRLTVL.

As for this clone: The CDR3 extends 3 residues past the end of the read, so its final part is completed from the germline J gene. The V gene is TRBV14, the J gene TRBJ2-2; D is undetermined. Germline lookup yields CDR1 SGHDN and CDR2 FVKESK. V was pared by 1 base and J by 5 bases, with 5 bases between. The CDR3 is made up of 13 amino acids. Partial CDR3 DNA: TGTGCCAGCAGCCAAGTGGCTACCGGGGAG. Translated, it gives CASSQVATGE. The entire CDR3 sequence reads CASSQVATGELFF.

About this clone: The read falls 3 residues short of the CDR3 end, and the missing part is taken from the germline J gene. This sample also contains other DNA sequences that code for the same CDR3. The chain links TRBV7-6 to TRBJ1-3; a possible D gene is TRBD1 (6 bases). Trimming stripped 5 bases from V and 0 bases from J, with 17 bases between. In germline, CDR1 is SGHVS, CDR2 FNYEAQ. This CDR3 contains 17 residues. CDR3 protein: CASSLDRLFSSGNTIYF. The CDR3 bases that were read are TGTGCCAGCAGCCTCGACAGGCTCTTCTCCTCTGGAAACACC.

With respect to this clone: The read finishes 3 residues shy of the CDR3 end, and the germline J gene is used to complete it. The gene calls are TRBV5-4 and TRBJ2-1; D is perhaps TRBD2 (5 bases). This CDR3 region has 15 residues. Germline loops: CDR1 SGHNT, CDR2 YYREEE (reference sequence). V was cut by 4 bases and J by 4 bases, with 15 bases left in between. CDR3 region: CASSPDPRGYNEQFF. The sequenced CDR3 bases are TGTGCCAGCAGCCCGGACCCCCGGGGTTACAATGAG.

A word on this clone: The read terminates 3 residues before the CDR3 end, so the remaining end is supplied by the germline J gene. V is TRBV7-8 and J is TRBJ2-6, with D maybe TRBD1 (6 bases). V lost 6 bases and J 3 bases, leaving 18 bases between the germline ends. Germline V gives CDR1 SGHVS, CDR2 FQNEAQ. The CDR3 sequence is 17 residues long. CDR3 sequence: CASSRRVGAYGANVLTF. The sequenced part of the CDR3 DNA is TGTGCCAGCAGTCGAAGGGTGGGGGCGTATGGGGCCAACGTC.

Regarding this clone: Coverage ceases 3 residues before the CDR3 finishes, and the germline J gene fills in the end. V gene TRBV5-1 combines with J gene TRBJ2-2, with D maybe TRBD1 (6 bases). Trimming removed 8 bases at V and 1 base at J, with 12 bases between. The CDR3 has 14 amino acids. Germline V gene lookup returns CDR1 SGHRS and CDR2 YFSETQ. CDR3 region: CASTQTGNTGELFF. The DNA read from the CDR3 is TGCGCCAGTACCCAGACAGGGAACACCGGGGAG.

The chain's CDR3 is CASSLGGDYGYTF. The CDR3 DNA, read in part, is TGCGCCAGCAGCTTGGGGGGGGACTATGGC. This chain joins TRBV5-1 and TRBJ1-2, with D possibly matching TRBD1 (5 bases). The sequence runs out 3 residues before the end of the CDR3; the remainder is reconstructed from the germline J gene. The CDR3 is 13 residues long. The V and J ends lost 0 bases and 3 bases respectively, with 6 bases between them. Germline assignment: CDR1 SGHRS and CDR2 YFSETQ.

Notes on this clone: The CDR3 end is not reached by the read, which stops 3 residues before it; the germline J gene fills it in. This chain uses TRBV30 with TRBJ1-5, with D hard to call. CDR1 GTSNPN and CDR2 SVGIG come from the germline V gene (reference sequence). Trimming removed 1 base from V and 4 bases from J, with 8 bases in between. This CDR3 has 13 amino acids. The CDR3 spells CAWSEGWNQPQHF. Incomplete CDR3 DNA: TGTGCCTGGAGTGAAGGGTGGAATCAGCCC. Complete variable domain (other parts from reference TRBV30 and TRBJ1-5): SQTIHQWPATLVQPVGSPLSLECTVEGTSNPNLYWYRQAAGRGLQLLFYSVGIGQISSEVPQNLSASRPQDRQFILSSKKLLLSDSGFYLCAWSEGWNQPQHFGDGTRLSIL.

On this clone itself: The CDR3 end lies 3 residues beyond the end of the read and is filled in from the germline J gene. The rearrangement uses TRBV30 and TRBJ1-5; 8 bases are a match to TRBD1. The CDR3 contains 14 residues. The V gene's germline CDR1 is GTSNPN and CDR2 SVGIG (reference sequence). Trimming removed 3 bases from V and 6 bases from J; junction bases left unmatched: 7. The covered CDR3 bases are TGTGCCTGGAGGGCAGGGGGCGCGGGTCAGCCC. Protein product: CAWRAGGAGQP. The entire CDR3 is CAWRAGGAGQPQHF.

CDR3 residues: CAISTIPSYEQYF. CDR3 DNA (partial): TGTGCCATCAGCACTATCCCAAGCTACGAG. The rearrangement joins TRBV10-3 to TRBJ2-7; D remains unclear. The read stops 3 residues short of the end of the CDR3; the missing end is completed from the germline J gene. The germline gives CDR1 ENHRY, CDR2 SYGVKD. Between the trimmed V and J ends, which lost 6 bases and 3 bases, there was a span of 12 bases. CDR3 length: 13 residues.

As to this clone: The read ends 3 residues before the CDR3 terminus; that terminus is restored from the germline J gene. The rearrangement links TRBV30 to TRBJ2-7; the match to TRBD1 covers 9 bases. This CDR3 region has 12 residues. V lost 7 bases to trimming and J lost 3 bases; unmatched junction nucleotides: 4. Germline CDR1 reads GTSNPN; CDR2 reads SVGIG (reference sequence). The CDR3 loop is CASGTGLYEQYF. CDR3 DNA, as far as it was read: TGTGCCTCCGGGACAGGGCTCTACGAG. The full variable domain, in which reference TRBV30 and TRBJ2-7 provide the parts outside the CDR3, is SQTIHQWPATLVQPVGSPLSLECTVEGTSNPNLYWYRQAAGRGLQLLFYSVGIGQISSEVPQNLSASRPQDRQFILSSKKLLLSDSGFYLCASGTGLYEQYFGPGTRLTVT.

Note on this clone: Read sequence stops 3 residues before the CDR3 end, and the germline J gene provides the missing end. Other DNA sequences in this sample translate to the same CDR3. The rearrangement links TRBV6-2 or TRBV6-3 to TRBJ1-1; TRBD1 is a possible D gene (5 bases). Germline CDR1 is MNHEY and CDR2 is SVGEGT. The CDR3 spans 13 residues. CDR3 in amino acids: CASTGTSRIVAFF. Incomplete CDR3 DNA: TGTGCCAGCACCGGGACTAGCCGTATCGTC.

About this clone: The read terminates 3 residues ahead of where the CDR3 ends, so the germline J gene completes it. The chain recombines TRBV7-6 with TRBJ2-6, with D possibly being TRBD1 (5 bases). The CDR3 loop spans 15 amino acids. Trimming removed 6 bases at V and 2 bases at J, with 11 bases between. The V gene's germline CDR1 is SGHVS and CDR2 FNYEAQ. The CDR3 is CASSFRVAGANVLTF. The sequenced part of the CDR3 DNA is TGTGCCAGCAGTTTCAGGGTGGCTGGGGCCAACGTC.

The CDR3 region is CASSWRGNNEKLFF. Incomplete CDR3 DNA: TGTGCCTCATCCTGGAGGGGAAATAATGAAAAG. The chain employs TRBV19 and TRBJ2-2, with D tentatively TRBD2 (6 bases). The read comes to an end 3 residues before the CDR3 does, leaving the germline J gene to fill in the end. Germline assignment: CDR1 LNHDA and CDR2 SQIVND (reference sequence). The CDR3 is 14 residues long.

About this clone: The CDR3 end is not reached by the read, which stops 3 residues before it; the germline J gene fills it in. The chain employs TRBV20-1 and TRBJ1-2; 9 bases fit TRBD1. The CDR3 loop spans 12 amino acids. J was trimmed by 5 bases and V by 4 bases; bases with no gene match: 2. Germline V CDR1 and CDR2: DFQATT, SNEGSKA (reference sequence). This CDR3 is CSATGQGYGYTF. CDR3 bases read: TGCAGTGCTACGGGACAGGGATATGGC.

Comment on this clone: The CDR3 goes on 3 residues after the read ends, and that part is filled in from the germline J gene. This chain connects TRBV13 to TRBJ2-1; 7 bases fit TRBD1. This CDR3 is 15 amino acids long. V dropped 5 bases and J dropped 0; count of bases not matched to a gene: 4. Germline CDR1 and CDR2: PRHDT and FYEKMQ (reference sequence). The CDR3 is CASSPGTVSYNEQFF. The covered CDR3 bases are TGTGCCAGCAGCCCAGGGACAGTCTCCTACAATGAG.

The CDR3 reads CASRPSRGGRNEQFF. CDR3 bases read: TGTGCCAGCAGACCATCCCGGGGGGGGAGGAATGAG. The chain combines TRBV7-9 with TRBJ2-1; 8 bases agree with TRBD2. The read halts 3 residues ahead of the CDR3 end, with the missing end drawn from the germline J gene. The CDR3 sequence is 15 residues long. CDR1 is SEHNR and CDR2 is FQNEAQ in the germline V gene (reference sequence). V lost 6 bases to trimming and J lost 7 bases; unmatched junction nucleotides: 11. Together with reference TRBV7-9 and TRBJ2-1, the CDR3 gives the full variable domain: DTGVSQNPRHKITKRGQNVTFRCDPISEHNRLYWYRQTLGQGPEFLTYFQNEAQLEKSRLLSDRFSAERPKGSFSTLEIQRTEQGDSAMYLCASRPSRGGRNEQFFGPGTRLTVL.

A note on this clone: From the germline J gene comes the end of the CDR3, since the read stops 3 residues before it. The V call is TRBV6-4, the J call TRBJ2-3; 10 bases agree with TRBD2. Germline CDR1 reads MRHNA; CDR2 reads SNTAGT. The CDR3 totals 15 residues. Losses at the gene ends were 3 bases for V and 3 bases for J; bases not matched to a gene: 3. CDR3 protein: CASSEIAGGTDTQYF. The DNA read from the CDR3 is TGTGCCAGCAGTGAAATAGCGGGAGGAACAGATACG.

Concerning this clone itself: The CDR3 extends 3 residues past the end of the read, so its final part is completed from the germline J gene. This specimen includes other DNA sequences encoding the same CDR3. The chain joins TRBV18 to TRBJ1-4; no clear D. This CDR3 is built from 18 residues. Germline V gene data show CDR1 as KGHSH and CDR2 as LQKENI. This CDR3 is CASSPADTHSSYNSPLFF. CDR3 bases read: TGTGCCAGCTCACCCGCCGACACTCACAGCTCCTATAATTCACCA.

For this clone: The sequenced fragment ends 3 residues before the CDR3 boundary, so the rest is inferred from the germline J gene. The chain is built from TRBV7-2 and TRBJ2-1, with a weak D call TRBD1 (5 bases). Germline loops: CDR1 SGHTA, CDR2 FQGNSA. The ends were cut back, 4 bases at V and 5 bases at J, with 15 bases in the middle. The CDR3 has 15 amino acids. The sequenced CDR3 bases are TGTGCCAGCAGCTCCGTTTGGGGCCTAAACAATGAG. Translated, it gives CASSSVWGLNNE. The whole CDR3 is CASSSVWGLNNEQFF.

A remark on this clone: The CDR3 goes on 3 residues after the read ends, and that part is filled in from the germline J gene. This chain uses TRBV5-1 with TRBJ2-5; the D call may be TRBD1 or TRBD2 (5 bases each). The length of the CDR3 is 14 residues. The V gene's germline CDR1 is SGHRS and CDR2 YFSETQ. Trimming pared 1 base from V and 2 bases from J, leaving 9 bases between. The CDR3 bases that were read are TGCGCCAGCAGCTTGTCAGGGAGACAAGAGACC. It encodes CASSLSGRQET. The CDR3 in full is CASSLSGRQETQYF.

As for this clone: The read ends 3 residues early relative to the CDR3; the germline J gene fills the gap. The J gene is TRBJ2-4, the V gene TRBV18; D possibly corresponds to TRBD1 (6 bases). Germline-derived CDR1 and CDR2 are KGHSH and LQKENI. The CDR3 sequence is 14 residues long. The ends were cut back, 8 bases at V and 1 base at J, with 12 bases in the middle. The CDR3: CASHREQAKNIQYF. The sequenced part of the CDR3 DNA is TGTGCCAGCCACAGGGAACAGGCCAAAAACATT.

To note about this clone: The read terminates 3 residues ahead of where the CDR3 ends, so the germline J gene completes it. The rearrangement links TRBV30 to TRBJ1-4; the D gene is possibly TRBD1 (5 bases). This CDR3 has 15 amino acids. Per the germline V gene, CDR1 is GTSNPN and CDR2 is SVGIG (reference sequence). CDR3 bases read: TGTGCCTGGAGTCGGACGCCCTCTGGGGCCAACGTA. This translates into CAWSRTPSGANV. The whole CDR3 protein is CAWSRTPSGANVLFF. Combining the CDR3 with reference TRBV30 and TRBJ1-4 gives the whole variable domain SQTIHQWPATLVQPVGSPLSLECTVEGTSNPNLYWYRQAAGRGLQLLFYSVGIGQISSEVPQNLSASRPQDRQFILSSKKLLLSDSGFYLCAWSRTPSGANVLFFGSGTQLSVL.

To note about this clone: The read ends 3 residues shy of where the CDR3 ends; the end is completed using the germline J gene. This chain joins TRBV19 and TRBJ2-3; perhaps TRBD2 as D (6 bases). The CDR3 covers 15 residues. V was clipped by 5 bases and J by 2 bases, with 14 bases between them. Per the germline V gene, CDR1 is LNHDA and CDR2 is SQIVND (reference sequence). The part of the CDR3 DNA that was read is TGTGCCAGTAGTCCTAACGGGGGAACCACAGATACG. Translated: CASSPNGGTTDT. The entire CDR3 reads CASSPNGGTTDTQYF.

About this clone itself: The CDR3 extends 3 residues past the end of the read, so its final part is completed from the germline J gene. This chain joins TRBV19 and TRBJ2-4; D is ambiguous. The CDR3 length is 17 residues. Germline CDR1 is LNHDA and CDR2 is SQIVND (reference sequence). CDR3 sequence: CASSIGGGQESFQPQYF. The CDR3 bases that were read are TGTGCCAGTAGTATAGGAGGTGGGCAGGAGTCTTTCCAGCCT.

Note on this clone: The read comes to an end 3 residues before the CDR3 does, leaving the germline J gene to fill in the end. The chain joins TRBV5-4 to TRBJ2-5; D is possibly TRBD2 (6 bases). CDR1 SGHNT and CDR2 YYREEE come from the germline V gene (reference sequence). The CDR3 runs to 13 residues. Deletions cut 7 bases from V and 1 base from J, with 11 bases between. The sequenced part of the CDR3 DNA is TGTGCCAGCGGTCGGGGAGGCCAAGAGACC. Translation: CASGRGGQET. The whole CDR3 protein reads CASGRGGQETQYF.